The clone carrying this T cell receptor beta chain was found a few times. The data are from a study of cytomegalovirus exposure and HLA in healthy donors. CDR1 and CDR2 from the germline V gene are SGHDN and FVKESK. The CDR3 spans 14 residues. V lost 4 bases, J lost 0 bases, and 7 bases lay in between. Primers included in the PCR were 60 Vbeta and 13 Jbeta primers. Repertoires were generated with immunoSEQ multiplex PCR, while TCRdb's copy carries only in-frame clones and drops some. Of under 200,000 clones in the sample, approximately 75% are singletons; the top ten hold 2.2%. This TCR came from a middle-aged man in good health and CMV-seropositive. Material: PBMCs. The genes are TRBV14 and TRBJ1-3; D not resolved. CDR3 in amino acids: CASSPWLSGNTIYF. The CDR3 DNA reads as TGTGCCAGCAGCCCCTGGCTCTCTGGAAACACCATATATTTT.